This TCR beta chain was identified during a study of shared clonotypes between healthy human individuals (TCRdb year 2020). With regard to the full study: The cohort comprised two women and a few men aged 18 to 49 years. Per donor, three plates each were used for CD4 naive and CD4 memory, two for CD8 naive, and one for CD8 memory. Blood TCR repertoires of a handful of healthy adults were deeply sequenced to estimate repertoire size and the extent of clonotype sharing between individuals. Libraries were prepared and TCR repertoires were sequenced by different laboratories using diverse techniques, in order to increase sequencing depth and limit assay-specific biases. Per donor, leukapheresis produced somewhere between about 0.8 and 9 billion PBMCs. The full study reports these points: Based on pairwise subsampling, the degree of clonotype sharing among donors was expected to be affected by sequencing depth. Across a handful of donors, about 5% of naive CD4, over 3% of naive CD8, under 2.5% of memory CD4, and over 0.35% of memory CD8 clonotypes were shared. Sampling was restricted to blood, and TCR repertoires in tissues likely differ from the TCR repertoires found in blood. Estimated clonotype richness was generally larger for naive than for memory subsets. Incomplete sequencing was indicated by rarefaction of sorted-subset datasets, despite the large sequencing depth. Clonotypes shared by all four sorted-subset donors showed higher generation probabilities than non-shared clonotypes. The small number of donors limited the genetic and exposure-history diversity represented.

There are 15 amino acids in the CDR3, from cysteine to phenylalanine inclusive. Just the 45-base CDR3 DNA is kept, in frame starting at base 1. The germline V gene specifies SGHTA as CDR1 and FQGNSA as CDR2. V and J lose 1 base and 5 bases, and a span of 14 bases separates them. TCR CDR3 regions were amplified from genomic DNA by multiplex PCR using the deep immunoSEQ assay. Genomic DNA extracted from each cell subset was distributed evenly over all wells of several immunoSEQ 96-well plates, and each plate served as one replicate. For sorted subsets, each replicate PCR was loaded with 200 ng genomic DNA, equivalent to roughly 30,000 T cell genomes. The purified libraries were quantified using a Qubit 3.0 fluorometer, sized with a Bioanalyzer 2100, and then quantified again using the KAPA Library Quantification kit. Every immunoSEQ 96-well plate was sequenced on a dedicated single-read 150-cycle Illumina NextSeq 550 flow cell. Regarding the original processing steps: Because the immunoSEQ output included only junctional sequences and no quality scores, the filtering could not be the same as the filtering used for full-length reads. Sequences were annotated with PyIR, a Python wrapper for IgBLAST v1.9, using IMGT germline references to assign V/J genes and CDR3. Reads were removed for weak V/J assignments (E-value above 1e-6), missing CDR3, stop codons, out-of-frame junctions, or ambiguous translated residues. V3J clonotypes were defined as sequences sharing an identical inferred V gene, J gene, and CDR3 amino acid sequence. The percentage overlap between two repertoires was calculated by dividing the number of shared unique clonotypes by the size of the smaller repertoire. Richness of each repertoire was evaluated using RTK rarefaction, the Chao1 estimator, and Recon v2.1 estimates of unobserved clonotypes. Generation probabilities were computed with OLGA for all TCRbeta clonotypes obtained by the gDNA method from several donors. In TCRdb, the immuneACCESS table is reduced to in-frame sequences with V and J assigned. These tables do not hold every clone; where another copy was compared, an unresolved V gene accounts for under half, and the others remain unexplained. The D gene and trimming were derived from the DNA, and the V and J assignments and clone size from that table. For this sample there are 2,500,000 or so clones; roughly 92% appear just once. The ten biggest clones cover around 0.15% of the sample.

The donors were healthy, HIV-negative adults who had no recently reported acute infections or vaccinations. Only Caucasian adults living in Nashville, Tennessee, USA were represented among the donors. Magnetic negative selection was used to enrich CD4+ T cells, after which naive cells were positively selected on CD45RA and the negative fraction became the memory subset. Blood was collected by leukapheresis, and PBMCs were isolated by Ficoll-Histopaque density gradient centrifugation and then cryopreserved in liquid nitrogen vapor phase. Analytical flow cytometry was used to check the purity and quantity of every magnetically sorted T cell population. From each sorted fraction, genomic DNA was isolated and quantified by UV absorbance on a Nanodrop 2000c. A word on this clone: Which antigen it targets is not known. Base qualities are not at hand, and no much larger clone is one base apart.

This sequence originates from a man aged 18 to 29 in good health. The chain joins TRBV7-2 to TRBJ2-5; a tentative D match to TRBD1 spans 5 bases. Sequenced material: naive CD4+ T cells sorted from blood. The sample's cell subset or site, from its label and the paper: CD45RA+ positively selected. The encoded CDR3 is CASSLGGRRYETQYF. The nucleotide sequence is TGTGCCAGCAGCTTAGGGGGCCGGCGGTATGAGACCCAGTACTTC.